The rows below give T cell receptor beta chains drawn from one sample of a study of blood T cell repertoires in COVID-19. Sequencing used immunoSEQ multiplex PCR; TCRdb keeps in-frame clones, though not all of them. The sample lists about 330,000 clones, around 87% occurring once. The sample consisted of PBMCs or T cells enriched from blood (not recorded which). The source of these receptors is a woman aged 25 to 39 who had recovered from COVID-19. Both conserved end residues are part of each CDR3. The D gene is left open where the match is weak. Only some rows state a clone size, as once, few, many or a class for expanded clones.

D gene: .
clone size: .
V gene: TRBV5-1
J gene: TRBJ1-1
CDR3 DNA: TGCGCCAGCAGCTTGAGTCTGGGGGGATTTGGGGACACTGAAGCTTTCTTT
CDR3 protein: CASSLSLGGFGDTEAFF

D gene: TRBD1
clone size: once
V gene: TRBV19
J gene: TRBJ1-3
CDR3 DNA: TGTGCCAGTAGTAGGGGCACAGGGGCCTCTGGAAACACCATATATTTT
CDR3 protein: CASSRGTGASGNTIYF

D gene: TRBD2
clone size: .
V gene: TRBV18
J gene: TRBJ2-3
CDR3 DNA: TGTGCCAGCTCACCGACTAGCGGGAGCACAGATACGCAGTATTTT
CDR3 protein: CASSPTSGSTDTQYF

D gene: .
clone size: .
V gene: TRBV28
J gene: TRBJ2-7
CDR3 DNA: TGTGCCAGCAGTTTAAGTCTTGCAGGCATGTCCTACGAGCAGTACTTC
CDR3 protein: CASSLSLAGMSYEQYF

D gene: .
clone size: .
V gene: TRBV20-1
J gene: TRBJ1-2
CDR3 DNA: TGCAGTGCTAGTGGTCTGGCGGGGGGAAACTATGGCTACACCTTC
CDR3 protein: CSASGLAGGNYGYTF

D gene: .
clone size: .
V gene: TRBV29-1
J gene: TRBJ1-2
CDR3 DNA: TGCAGCGTTGAATTGGGGGGGATCTATGGCTACACCTTC
CDR3 protein: CSVELGGIYGYTF

D gene: .
clone size: .
V gene: TRBV7-2
J gene: TRBJ2-6
CDR3 DNA: TGTGCCAGCAGCTTAGCGCCGGGGGGCGCTGGGGCCAACGTCCTGACTTTC
CDR3 protein: CASSLAPGGAGANVLTF

D gene: .
clone size: .
V gene: TRBV9
J gene: TRBJ1-1
CDR3 DNA: TGTGCCAGCAGTCGAGACAGGATGAACACTGAAGCTTTCTTT
CDR3 protein: CASSRDRMNTEAFF

D gene: TRBD1
clone size: .
V gene: TRBV19
J gene: TRBJ1-6
CDR3 DNA: TGTGCCAGTAGTATCACCGGGACAGGGGATTCACCCCTCCACTTT
CDR3 protein: CASSITGTGDSPLHF

D gene: TRBD1
clone size: .
V gene: TRBV7-9
J gene: TRBJ1-2
CDR3 DNA: TGTGCCAGCAGCTCATACAGGGGGTCGAGAAGCTACACCTTC
CDR3 protein: CASSSYRGSRSYTF

D gene: TRBD2
clone size: .
V gene: TRBV28
J gene: TRBJ2-1
CDR3 DNA: TGTGCCAGCAGTCTAAGCGGGGGGTATCATGAGCAGTTCTTC
CDR3 protein: CASSLSGGYHEQFF

D gene: TRBD2
clone size: .
V gene: TRBV11-2
J gene: TRBJ2-1
CDR3 DNA: TGTGCCAGCAGCACCGGACTAGACAATGAGCAGTTCTTC
CDR3 protein: CASSTGLDNEQFF

D gene: TRBD1
clone size: .
V gene: TRBV6-5
J gene: TRBJ1-2
CDR3 DNA: TGTGCCAGCAGCGCGACAGGGAATGGCTACACCTTC
CDR3 protein: CASSATGNGYTF

D gene: .
clone size: .
V gene: TRBV7-2
J gene: TRBJ2-5
CDR3 DNA: TGTGCCAGCAGTAAGGACAGAACTCAGACTTGGAACTTC
CDR3 protein: CASSKDRTQTWNF

D gene: .
clone size: .
V gene: TRBV9
J gene: TRBJ1-4
CDR3 DNA: TGTGCCAGCAGCGTAACGCAGGGTGGAAAACTGTTTTTT
CDR3 protein: CASSVTQGGKLFF

D gene: .
clone size: .
V gene: TRBV20-1
J gene: TRBJ1-2
CDR3 DNA: TGCAGTGCCGGACACTTCTATGGCTACACCTTC
CDR3 protein: CSAGHFYGYTF

D gene: .
clone size: .
V gene: TRBV4-2
J gene: TRBJ1-2
CDR3 DNA: TGTGCCAGCAGCCAAGACCTCAGGGCCCCCTATGGCTACACCTTC
CDR3 protein: CASSQDLRAPYGYTF

D gene: TRBD2
clone size: .
V gene: TRBV7-3
J gene: TRBJ2-1
CDR3 DNA: TGTGCCAGCAGCTTGCGGGGGGGATCAGATGAGCAGTTCTTC
CDR3 protein: CASSLRGGSDEQFF

D gene: TRBD1
clone size: .
V gene: TRBV5-6
J gene: TRBJ2-7
CDR3 DNA: TGTGCCAGCAGCCTCCTGACAGGGGCCGACGAGCAGTACTTC
CDR3 protein: CASSLLTGADEQYF

D gene: TRBD1
clone size: .
V gene: TRBV19
J gene: TRBJ2-7
CDR3 DNA: TGTGCCAGTAGTCCTGGGACAGGGGCCTACGAGCAGTACTTC
CDR3 protein: CASSPGTGAYEQYF

D gene: TRBD2
clone size: .
V gene: TRBV10-3
J gene: TRBJ2-2
CDR3 DNA: TGTGCCATCAGTGCGGACCGGGGGGTCAACACCGGGGAGCTGTTTTTT
CDR3 protein: CAISADRGVNTGELFF

D gene: TRBD1
clone size: .
V gene: TRBV2
J gene: TRBJ1-5
CDR3 DNA: TGTGCCAGCAGTGAAACGAGCCCGGGACAGATCAATCAGCCCCAGCATTTT
CDR3 protein: CASSETSPGQINQPQHF

D gene: .
clone size: .
V gene: TRBV6-5
J gene: TRBJ1-1
CDR3 DNA: TGTGCCAGCAGTCTTCAGTTGAACACTGAAGCTTTCTTT
CDR3 protein: CASSLQLNTEAFF

D gene: TRBD1
clone size: .
V gene: TRBV19
J gene: TRBJ1-5
CDR3 DNA: TGTGCCAGTGCCGGACAGGGGGGCGATCAGCCCCAGCATTTT
CDR3 protein: CASAGQGGDQPQHF

D gene: .
clone size: few
V gene: TRBV27
J gene: TRBJ1-2
CDR3 DNA: TGTGCCAGCAGTTTAGCCCACGGCGGGGGCTACACCTTC
CDR3 protein: CASSLAHGGGYTF

D gene: .
clone size: few
V gene: TRBV4-1
J gene: TRBJ1-3
CDR3 DNA: TGCGCCAGCAGCCATACCCAGGGGCCTGGAAACACCATATATTTT
CDR3 protein: CASSHTQGPGNTIYF

D gene: .
clone size: .
V gene: TRBV27
J gene: TRBJ2-2
CDR3 DNA: TGTGCCAGCCGAGTTGGGCGCCACACCGGGGAGCTGTTTTTT
CDR3 protein: CASRVGRHTGELFF

D gene: TRBD2
clone size: .
V gene: TRBV11-1
J gene: TRBJ2-7
CDR3 DNA: TGTGCCAGCAGCTTTCTAGCGGGGGCCCGCTACGAGCAGTACTTC
CDR3 protein: CASSFLAGARYEQYF

D gene: TRBD2
clone size: .
V gene: TRBV6-2/TRBV6-3
J gene: TRBJ2-5
CDR3 DNA: TGTGCCAGCAGTCCCACCCTTCCAGCGGGGGGGTCGGAGACCCAGTACTTC
CDR3 protein: CASSPTLPAGGSETQYF

D gene: TRBD2
clone size: .
V gene: TRBV9
J gene: TRBJ2-5
CDR3 DNA: TGTGCCAGCAGCGCCGGAAGACTAGCGGGGGGGACGGAGACCCAGTACTTC
CDR3 protein: CASSAGRLAGGTETQYF

D gene: .
clone size: .
V gene: TRBV2
J gene: TRBJ1-6
CDR3 DNA: TGTGCCAGCAGTGAGGGAGATTCACCCCTCCACTTT
CDR3 protein: CASSEGDSPLHF

D gene: .
clone size: few
V gene: TRBV10-2
J gene: TRBJ1-1
CDR3 DNA: TGCGCCAGCAGTGAACACCCGAGGACTGAAGCTTTCTTT
CDR3 protein: CASSEHPRTEAFF

D gene: .
clone size: .
V gene: TRBV30
J gene: TRBJ2-1
CDR3 DNA: TGTGCCTGGGGGACTTCTAGCTCCTACAATGAGCAGTTCTTC
CDR3 protein: CAWGTSSSYNEQFF

D gene: TRBD1
clone size: .
V gene: TRBV7-6
J gene: TRBJ1-4
CDR3 DNA: TGTGCCAGCAGTCGTGGGACAGGGGATGAAAAACTGTTTTTT
CDR3 protein: CASSRGTGDEKLFF

D gene: .
clone size: .
V gene: TRBV5-4
J gene: TRBJ2-3
CDR3 DNA: TGTGCCAGCAGCTTGGCAGGGAACACAGATACGCAGTATTTT
CDR3 protein: CASSLAGNTDTQYF

D gene: .
clone size: .
V gene: TRBV5-4
J gene: TRBJ2-1
CDR3 DNA: TGTGCCAGCAGCGCCCGAAGTCCTAACAATGAGCAGTTCTTC
CDR3 protein: CASSARSPNNEQFF

D gene: .
clone size: .
V gene: TRBV4-1
J gene: TRBJ2-7
CDR3 DNA: TGCGCCAGCAGCCAAGTACCGGGACAATTCTACGAGCAGTACTTC
CDR3 protein: CASSQVPGQFYEQYF

D gene: .
clone size: once
V gene: TRBV6-2/TRBV6-3
J gene: TRBJ1-3
CDR3 DNA: TGTGCCAGCAGTCGAGGGTTTTCTGGAAACACCATATATTTT
CDR3 protein: CASSRGFSGNTIYF

D gene: .
clone size: .
V gene: TRBV11-2
J gene: TRBJ1-2
CDR3 DNA: TGTGCCAGCAGCTTAGACAGGGGCGAAGGCTATGGCTACACCTTC
CDR3 protein: CASSLDRGEGYGYTF

D gene: TRBD1
clone size: .
V gene: TRBV6-2/TRBV6-3
J gene: TRBJ1-1
CDR3 DNA: TGTGCCAGCAGTAAAAGGGACAGGGGGCCTTTCTTT
CDR3 protein: CASSKRDRGPFF

D gene: TRBD1
clone size: .
V gene: TRBV5-4
J gene: TRBJ2-1
CDR3 DNA: TGTGCCAGCAGCCCGGACAGGGGGAGGGTACAGTTCTTC
CDR3 protein: CASSPDRGRVQFF

D gene: TRBD1
clone size: .
V gene: TRBV29-1
J gene: TRBJ2-1
CDR3 DNA: TGCAGCGTGAGACAGGGATACAATGAGCAGTTCTTC
CDR3 protein: CSVRQGYNEQFF

D gene: TRBD1
clone size: .
V gene: TRBV27
J gene: TRBJ1-2
CDR3 DNA: TGTGCCAGCAGTTCTCCGGACAGGGCCGGTGGCTACACCTTC
CDR3 protein: CASSSPDRAGGYTF

D gene: .
clone size: .
V gene: TRBV4-3
J gene: TRBJ1-1
CDR3 DNA: TGCGCCAGCAGCCGGGCCACGGGGGGAGGAACTGAAGCTTTCTTT
CDR3 protein: CASSRATGGGTEAFF

D gene: .
clone size: .
V gene: TRBV20-1
J gene: TRBJ1-3
CDR3 DNA: TGCAGTGCGAGTCAGTACAGGTACTCTGGAAACACCATATATTTT
CDR3 protein: CSASQYRYSGNTIYF

D gene: TRBD2
clone size: .
V gene: TRBV5-1
J gene: TRBJ2-5
CDR3 DNA: TGCGCCAGCAGCCCCGGGGTAGCGGGAGAAGAGACCCAGTACTTC
CDR3 protein: CASSPGVAGEETQYF

D gene: TRBD2
clone size: .
V gene: TRBV27
J gene: TRBJ2-1
CDR3 DNA: TGTGCCAGCAGTCTCACTAGCGGGGGGGTCAGCTCCTACAATGAGCAGTTCTTC
CDR3 protein: CASSLTSGGVSSYNEQFF